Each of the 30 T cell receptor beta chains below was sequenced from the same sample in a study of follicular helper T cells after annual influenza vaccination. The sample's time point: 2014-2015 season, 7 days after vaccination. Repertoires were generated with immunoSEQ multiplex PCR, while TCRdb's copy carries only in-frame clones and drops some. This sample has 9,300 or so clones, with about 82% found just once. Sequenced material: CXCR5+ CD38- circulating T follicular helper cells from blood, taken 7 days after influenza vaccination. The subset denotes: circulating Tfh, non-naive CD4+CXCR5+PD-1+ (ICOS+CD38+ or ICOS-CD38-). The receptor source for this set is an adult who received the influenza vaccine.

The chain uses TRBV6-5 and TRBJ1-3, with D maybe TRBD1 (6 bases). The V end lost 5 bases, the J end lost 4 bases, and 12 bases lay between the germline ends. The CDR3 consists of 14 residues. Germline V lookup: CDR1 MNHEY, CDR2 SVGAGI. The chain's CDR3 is CASSTGNYGNTIYF. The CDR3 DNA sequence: TGTGCCAGCAGTACAGGGAATTACGGAAACACCATATATTTT.

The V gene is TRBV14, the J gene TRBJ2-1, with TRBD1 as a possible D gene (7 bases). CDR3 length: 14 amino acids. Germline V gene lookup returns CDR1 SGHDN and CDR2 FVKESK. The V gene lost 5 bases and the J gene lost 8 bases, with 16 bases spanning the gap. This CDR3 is CASSRGDSLDEQFF. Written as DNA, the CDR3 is TGTGCCAGCAGCAGGGGGGACAGCCTCGATGAGCAGTTCTTC.

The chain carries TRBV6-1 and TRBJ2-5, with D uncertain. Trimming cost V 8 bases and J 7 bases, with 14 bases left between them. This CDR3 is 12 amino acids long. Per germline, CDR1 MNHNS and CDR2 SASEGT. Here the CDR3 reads CASQPSSGTQYF. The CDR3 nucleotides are TGTGCCAGCCAACCGTCGTCGGGGACCCAGTACTTC.

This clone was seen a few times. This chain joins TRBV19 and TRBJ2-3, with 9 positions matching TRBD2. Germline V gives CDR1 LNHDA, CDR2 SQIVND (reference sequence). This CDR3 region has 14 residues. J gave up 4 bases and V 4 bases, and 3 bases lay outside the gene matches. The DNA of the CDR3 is TGTGCCAGTAGTACGGCGGGGGGGGCAGATACGCAGTATTTT. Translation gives CASSTAGGADTQYF.

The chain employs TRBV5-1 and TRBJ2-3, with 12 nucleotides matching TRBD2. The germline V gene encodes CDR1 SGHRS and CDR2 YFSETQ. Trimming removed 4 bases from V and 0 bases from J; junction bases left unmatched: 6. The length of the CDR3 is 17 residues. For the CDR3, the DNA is TGCGCCAGCAGCACTAGCGGGGGGCTTTGGAGCACAGATACGCAGTATTTT. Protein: CASSTSGGLWSTDTQYF.

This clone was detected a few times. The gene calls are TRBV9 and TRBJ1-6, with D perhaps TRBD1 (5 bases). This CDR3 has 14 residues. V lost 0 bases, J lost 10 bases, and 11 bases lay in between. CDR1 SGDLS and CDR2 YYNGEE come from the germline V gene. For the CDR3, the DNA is TGTGCCAGCAGCGTAGACGGGGCTAGGTCACCCCTCCACTTT. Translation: CASSVDGARSPLHF.

This CDR3 reads CASRRLAGDYEQFF. For the CDR3, the DNA is TGTGCCAGCAGAAGACTAGCGGGAGACTATGAGCAGTTCTTC. The chain couples TRBV6-6 to TRBJ2-1, with 12 bases that match TRBD2. The J segment lost 8 bases and the V segment lost 6 bases, leaving 5 bases of the junction unmatched. This CDR3 is 14 amino acids long. Germline CDR1 MNHNY, CDR2 SVGAGI (reference sequence).

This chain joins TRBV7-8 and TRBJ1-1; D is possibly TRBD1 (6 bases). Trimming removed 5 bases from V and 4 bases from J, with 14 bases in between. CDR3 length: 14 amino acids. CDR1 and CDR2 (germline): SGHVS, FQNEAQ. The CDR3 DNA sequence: TGTGCCAGCAGCAGGGGGGGAGGCGGCACTGAAGCTTTCTTT. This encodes CASSRGGGGTEAFF.

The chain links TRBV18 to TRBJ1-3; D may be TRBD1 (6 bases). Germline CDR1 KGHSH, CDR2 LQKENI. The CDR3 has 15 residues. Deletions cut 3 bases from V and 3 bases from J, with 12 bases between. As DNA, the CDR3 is TGTGCCAGCTCACCTCAGGGGCTCGATGGAAACACCATATATTTT. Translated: CASSPQGLDGNTIYF.

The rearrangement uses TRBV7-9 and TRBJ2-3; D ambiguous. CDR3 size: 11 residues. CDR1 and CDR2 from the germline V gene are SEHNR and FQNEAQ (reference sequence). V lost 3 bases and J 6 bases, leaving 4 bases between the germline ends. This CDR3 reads CASSLEDTQYF. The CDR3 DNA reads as TGTGCCAGCAGCTTGGAGGATACGCAGTATTTT.

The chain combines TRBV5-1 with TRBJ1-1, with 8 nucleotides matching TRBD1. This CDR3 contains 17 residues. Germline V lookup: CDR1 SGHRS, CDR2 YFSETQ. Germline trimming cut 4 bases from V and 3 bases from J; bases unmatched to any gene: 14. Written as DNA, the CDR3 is TGCGCCAGCAGCCCAACCCCATCGGACAGGGCGTACACTGAAGCTTTCTTT. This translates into CASSPTPSDRAYTEAFF.

The CDR3 reads CASSLTRAQETQYF. DNA for the CDR3: TGTGCCAGCAGCTTAACCCGGGCCCAAGAGACCCAGTACTTC. The V and J genes are TRBV7-2 and TRBJ2-5, with D unclear. Germline V gives CDR1 SGHTA, CDR2 FQGNSA. The V end was cut by 2 bases, the J end by 1 base, with 8 bases between. There are 14 residues in the CDR3.

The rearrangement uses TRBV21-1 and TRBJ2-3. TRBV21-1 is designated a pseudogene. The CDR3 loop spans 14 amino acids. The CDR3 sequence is CASIWGKRTDTQYF. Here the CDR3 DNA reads TGTGCCAGCATTTGGGGTAAGAGAACAGATACGCAGTATTTT.

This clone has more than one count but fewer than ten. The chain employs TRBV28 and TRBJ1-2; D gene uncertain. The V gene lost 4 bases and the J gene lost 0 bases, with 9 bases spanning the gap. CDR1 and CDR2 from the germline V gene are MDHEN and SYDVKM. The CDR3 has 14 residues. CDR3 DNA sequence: TGTGCCAGCAGTTATGGGTATTCTAACTATGGCTACACCTTC. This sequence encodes CASSYGYSNYGYTF.

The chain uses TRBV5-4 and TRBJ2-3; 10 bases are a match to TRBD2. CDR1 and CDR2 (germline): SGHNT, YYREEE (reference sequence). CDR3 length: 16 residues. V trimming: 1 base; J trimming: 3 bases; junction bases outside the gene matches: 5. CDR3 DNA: TGTGCCAGCAGCTTGCAGCTAGCGGGAGTGACAGATACGCAGTATTTT. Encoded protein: CASSLQLAGVTDTQYF.

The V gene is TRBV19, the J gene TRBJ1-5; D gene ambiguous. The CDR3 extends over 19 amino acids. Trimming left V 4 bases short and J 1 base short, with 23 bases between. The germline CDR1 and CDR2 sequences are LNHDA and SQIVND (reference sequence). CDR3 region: CASSTFPSTLALSNQPQHF. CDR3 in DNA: TGTGCCAGTAGTACCTTCCCAAGTACCCTCGCCCTGAGCAATCAGCCCCAGCATTTT.

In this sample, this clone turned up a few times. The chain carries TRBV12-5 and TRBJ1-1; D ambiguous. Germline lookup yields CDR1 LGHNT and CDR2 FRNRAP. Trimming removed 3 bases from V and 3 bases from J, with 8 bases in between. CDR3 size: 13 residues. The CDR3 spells CASGLREDTEAFF. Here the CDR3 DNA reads TGTGCTAGTGGTTTAAGGGAGGACACTGAAGCTTTCTTT.

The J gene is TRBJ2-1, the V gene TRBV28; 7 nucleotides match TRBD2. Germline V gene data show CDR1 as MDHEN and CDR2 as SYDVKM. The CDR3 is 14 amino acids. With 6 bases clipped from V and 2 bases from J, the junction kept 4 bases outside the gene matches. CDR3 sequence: CASRTSLTYNEQFF. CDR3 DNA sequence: TGTGCCAGCAGGACTAGCTTGACCTACAATGAGCAGTTCTTC.

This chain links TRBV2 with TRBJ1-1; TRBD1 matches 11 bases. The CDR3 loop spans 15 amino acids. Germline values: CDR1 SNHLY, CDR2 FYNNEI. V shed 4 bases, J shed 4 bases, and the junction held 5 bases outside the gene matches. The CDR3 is CASSGVGTGGTEAFF. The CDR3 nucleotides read TGTGCCAGCAGTGGGGTTGGGACAGGGGGCACTGAAGCTTTCTTT.

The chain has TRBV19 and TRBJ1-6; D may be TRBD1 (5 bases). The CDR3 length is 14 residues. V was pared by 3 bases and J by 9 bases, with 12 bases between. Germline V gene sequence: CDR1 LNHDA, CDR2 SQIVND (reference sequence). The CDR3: CASSMPGGSSPLHF. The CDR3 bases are TGTGCCAGTAGTATGCCGGGGGGGAGTTCACCCCTCCACTTT.

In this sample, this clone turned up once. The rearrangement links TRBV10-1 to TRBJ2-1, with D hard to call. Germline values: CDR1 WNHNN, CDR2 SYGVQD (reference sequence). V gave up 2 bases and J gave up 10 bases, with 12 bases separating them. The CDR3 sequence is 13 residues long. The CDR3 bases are TGCGCCAGCAGTGAGAACGCCGTGGCGGAGCAGTTCTTC. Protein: CASSENAVAEQFF.

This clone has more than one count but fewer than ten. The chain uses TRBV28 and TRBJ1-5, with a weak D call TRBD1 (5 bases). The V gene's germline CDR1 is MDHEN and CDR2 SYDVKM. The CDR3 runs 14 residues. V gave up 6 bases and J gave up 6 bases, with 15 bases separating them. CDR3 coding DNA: TGTGCCAGCAGCTCCAAACAGGAAATTCAGCCCCAGCATTTT. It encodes CASSSKQEIQPQHF.

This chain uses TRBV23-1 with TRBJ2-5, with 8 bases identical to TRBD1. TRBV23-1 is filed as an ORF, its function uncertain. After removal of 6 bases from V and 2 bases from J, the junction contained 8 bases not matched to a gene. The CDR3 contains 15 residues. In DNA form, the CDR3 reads TGCGCCAGCAGGGGGGGACAGGTCTTTCAAGAGACCCAGTACTTC. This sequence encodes CASRGGQVFQETQYF.

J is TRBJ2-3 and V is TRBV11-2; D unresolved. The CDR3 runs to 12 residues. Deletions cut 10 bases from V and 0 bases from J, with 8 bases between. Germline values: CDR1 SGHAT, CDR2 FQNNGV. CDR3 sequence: CATKPSTDTQYF. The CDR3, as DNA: TGTGCCACCAAGCCTAGCACAGATACGCAGTATTTT.

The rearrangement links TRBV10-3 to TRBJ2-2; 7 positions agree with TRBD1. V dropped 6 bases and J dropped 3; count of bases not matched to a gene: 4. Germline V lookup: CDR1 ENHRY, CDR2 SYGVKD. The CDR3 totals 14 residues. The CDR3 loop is CAIRKGTDTGELFF. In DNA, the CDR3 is TGTGCCATCAGGAAAGGGACAGACACCGGGGAGCTGTTTTTT.

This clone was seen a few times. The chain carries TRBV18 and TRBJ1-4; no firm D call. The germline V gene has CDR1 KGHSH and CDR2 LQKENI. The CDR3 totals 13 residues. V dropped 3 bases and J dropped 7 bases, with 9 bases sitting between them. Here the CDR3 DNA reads TGTGCCAGCTCACCGTCCCCGGCTGAAAAACTGTTTTTT. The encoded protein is CASSPSPAEKLFF.

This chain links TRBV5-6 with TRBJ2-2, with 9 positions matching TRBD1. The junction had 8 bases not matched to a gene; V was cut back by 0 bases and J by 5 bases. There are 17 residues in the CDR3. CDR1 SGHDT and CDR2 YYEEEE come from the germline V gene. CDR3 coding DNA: TGTGCCAGCAGCTTGGGACAGGGGGTGATTAGGACCGGGGAGCTGTTTTTT. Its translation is CASSLGQGVIRTGELFF.

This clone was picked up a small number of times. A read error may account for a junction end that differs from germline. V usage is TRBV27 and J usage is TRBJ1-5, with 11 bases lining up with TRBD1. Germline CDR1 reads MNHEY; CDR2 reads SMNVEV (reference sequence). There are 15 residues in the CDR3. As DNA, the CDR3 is TGTGCCAGCGGTTTTGGACAGGGGGCAGATCAGCCCCAGCATTTT. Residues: CASGFGQGADQPQHF.

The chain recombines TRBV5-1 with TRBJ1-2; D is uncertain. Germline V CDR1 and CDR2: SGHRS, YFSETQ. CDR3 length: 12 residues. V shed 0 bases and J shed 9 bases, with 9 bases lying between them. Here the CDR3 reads CASSLDGGRYTF. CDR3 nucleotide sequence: TGCGCCAGCAGCTTGGACGGCGGGCGCTACACCTTC. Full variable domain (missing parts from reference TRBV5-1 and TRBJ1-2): KAGVTQTPRYLIKTRGQQVTLSCSPISGHRSVSWYQQTPGQGLQFLFEYFSETQRNKGNFPGRFSGRQFSNSRSEMNVSTLELGDSALYLCASSLDGGRYTFGSGTRLTVV.

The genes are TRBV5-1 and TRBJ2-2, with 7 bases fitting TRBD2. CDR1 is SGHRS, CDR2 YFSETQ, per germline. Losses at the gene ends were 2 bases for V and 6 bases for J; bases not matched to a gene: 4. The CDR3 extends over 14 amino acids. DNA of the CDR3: TGCGCCAGCAGCTTCGGACGGGGGGCCGGGGAGCTGTTTTTT. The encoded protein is CASSFGRGAGELFF.